The 20 T cell receptor beta chains below all came from one sample that was sequenced in a study of blood T cell repertoires in COVID-19. The method was immunoSEQ multiplex PCR; TCRdb's version includes in-frame clones alone and lacks a portion of them. This sample has roughly 310,000 clones, with under 90% found just once. The sample comprised peripheral blood. These receptors were obtained from a woman in her 30s with COVID-19, enrolled during active disease.

The sample holds one count of this clone. The V call is TRBV19, the J call TRBJ2-1; D might be TRBD2 (5 bases). This CDR3 contains 11 residues. V lost 3 bases and J lost 10, with 7 bases in between. Germline V CDR1 and CDR2: LNHDA, SQIVND (reference sequence). CDR3 residues: CASSIRREQFF. The CDR3 DNA reads TGTGCCAGTAGTATTCGGAGGGAGCAGTTCTTC. Supplemented by reference TRBV19 and TRBJ2-1, the full variable domain reads DGGITQSPKYLFRKEGQNVTLSCEQNLNHDAMYWYRQDPGQGLRLIYYSQIVNDFQKGDIAEGYSVSREKKESFPLTVTSAQKNPTAFYLCASSIRREQFFGPGTRLTVL.

The chain recombines TRBV27 with TRBJ2-7; D unclear. In germline, CDR1 is MNHEY, CDR2 SMNVEV (reference sequence). The CDR3 runs to 13 residues. V was clipped by 2 bases and J by 3 bases, with 8 bases between them. CDR3 amino acids: CASSLGLHYEQYF. In DNA form, the CDR3 reads TGTGCCAGCAGTTTAGGCCTGCACTACGAGCAGTACTTC.

The CDR3 DNA reads TGTGCCAGCAGTGCTGGACAGGGGAGGACAGATACGCAGTATTTT. Encoded protein: CASSAGQGRTDTQYF. The chain couples TRBV2 to TRBJ2-3; 9 nucleotides line up with TRBD1. This CDR3 is built from 15 residues. Germline trimming cut 4 bases from V and 3 bases from J; bases unmatched to any gene: 5. Germline CDR1 and CDR2: SNHLY and FYNNEI.

This clone turned up a few times. The chain recombines TRBV6-5 with TRBJ1-1, with 8 nucleotides matching TRBD1. Germline V gives CDR1 MNHEY, CDR2 SVGAGI. The CDR3 loop spans 12 amino acids. V was pared by 5 bases and J by 7 bases, with 3 bases of the junction left unmatched. The CDR3 spells CASSRQGFEAFF. CDR3 coding DNA: TGTGCCAGCAGTCGACAGGGGTTTGAAGCTTTCTTT.

The genes are TRBV11-2 and TRBJ1-1; D ambiguous. This CDR3 comprises 12 residues. V was shortened by 3 bases and J by 3 bases, with 5 bases between the two germline ends. Germline assignment: CDR1 SGHAT and CDR2 FQNNGV. The CDR3 sequence is CASSFEDTEAFF. CDR3 nucleotides: TGTGCCAGCAGCTTTGAGGACACTGAAGCTTTCTTT.

The rearrangement uses TRBV12-3 or TRBV12-4 and TRBJ1-2, with D tentatively TRBD1 (5 bases). This CDR3 is built from 13 residues. The ends were cut back, 7 bases at V and 1 base at J, with 10 bases in the middle. The CDR3 region has the DNA TGTGCCAGCACCGCAGGGATTAACTATGGCTACACCTTC. Translation: CASTAGINYGYTF.

This clone has only one observation. The gene calls are TRBV1 and TRBJ2-4; TRBD2, the table's D call, was not compared with the DNA. TRBV1 is a pseudogene. The CDR3 totals 19 residues. The CDR3 reads CTSSQDEIAGALAKNIQYF. The CDR3 DNA sequence: TGCACCAGCAGCCAAGATGAAATAGCGGGAGCGTTAGCCAAAAACATTCAGTACTTC.

V gene TRBV9 combines with J gene TRBJ2-7; D is unresolved. V lost 3 bases and J lost 5, with 18 bases in between. The CDR3 spans 15 residues. CDR1 SGDLS and CDR2 YYNGEE come from the germline V gene. The CDR3 nucleotides are TGTGCCAGCAGCGCCATCGCGGCCCCAGTTAACGAGCAGTACTTC. Protein sequence: CASSAIAAPVNEQYF.

The gene calls are TRBV5-1 and TRBJ2-5, with 11 bases that match TRBD1. CDR1 is SGHRS, CDR2 YFSETQ, per germline. CDR3 length equals 14 residues. V lost 4 bases and J lost 4; bases outside the gene matches: 3. DNA for the CDR3: TGCGCCAGCAGCCGGGGGACAGGGGGAGAGACCCAGTACTTC. It codes for CASSRGTGGETQYF.

The chain uses TRBV29-1 and TRBJ1-1; perhaps TRBD1 as D (5 bases). Trimming took off 7 bases at V and 0 bases at J, with 12 bases between the two ends. CDR3 length: 13 amino acids. Germline lookup yields CDR1 SQVTM and CDR2 ANQGSEA. The DNA for the CDR3 is TGCAGCGGGCGACAGTTAATGAACACTGAAGCTTTCTTT. This encodes CSGRQLMNTEAFF.

This chain connects TRBV18 to TRBJ2-7, with D perhaps matching TRBD1 (6 bases). The CDR3 spans 15 residues. Trimming left V 3 bases short and J 2 bases short, with 14 bases between. From germline, CDR1 is KGHSH and CDR2 LQKENI. The DNA of the CDR3 is TGTGCCAGCTCACCTGACCCGGGACAAACCTACGAGCAGTACTTC. It translates to CASSPDPGQTYEQYF. Variable domain in full (rest from reference TRBV18 and TRBJ2-7): NAGVMQNPRHLVRRRGQEARLRCSPMKGHSHVYWYRQLPEEGLKFMVYLQKENIIDESGMPKERFSAEFPKEGPSILRIQQVVRGDSAAYFCASSPDPGQTYEQYFGPGTRLTVT.

The V call is TRBV6-6, the J call TRBJ2-7; D may be TRBD2 (6 bases). From germline, CDR1 is MNHNY and CDR2 SVGAGI (reference sequence). The length of the CDR3 is 13 residues. V was cut by 10 bases and J by 5 bases, with 18 bases left in between. The DNA for the CDR3 is TGTGCCACCTTGGGGGGTGGGGTCCACGAGCAGTACTTC. Translation gives CATLGGGVHEQYF.

V gene TRBV2 combines with J gene TRBJ2-7, with TRBD2 matching 12 bases. In germline, CDR1 is SNHLY, CDR2 FYNNEI. The CDR3 has 17 residues. Trimming removed 4 bases from V and 0 bases from J; junction bases left unmatched: 7. CDR3 DNA sequence: TGTGCCAGCAGTGCCCTAGCGGGAGGGCTCACCTCCTACGAGCAGTACTTC. Encoded protein: CASSALAGGLTSYEQYF.

The chain has TRBV6-5 and TRBJ2-2; TRBD2 agrees at 14 bases. Germline CDR1 is MNHEY and CDR2 is SVGAGI. The CDR3 contains 15 residues. The J segment lost 6 bases and the V segment lost 11 bases, leaving 8 bases of the junction unmatched. The CDR3 DNA sequence: TGTGCCGGCCAAATGGGACTAGCGGGAGCCGGGGAGCTGTTTTTT. It codes for CAGQMGLAGAGELFF.

The chain employs TRBV7-9 and TRBJ2-7; D may be TRBD2 (5 bases). Trimming shortened V by 1 base and J by 2 bases, and 6 bases separated the two germline ends. The CDR3 totals 13 residues. In germline, CDR1 is SEHNR, CDR2 FQNEAQ (reference sequence). The CDR3 nucleotides read TGTGCCAGCAGCTTAGTGGAGGCCTACGAGCAGTACTTC. This gives the protein CASSLVEAYEQYF.

The chain recombines TRBV5-1 with TRBJ2-3, with D maybe TRBD1 (5 bases). This CDR3 comprises 16 residues. Per germline, CDR1 SGHRS and CDR2 YFSETQ. V shed 3 bases and J shed 2 bases, with 16 bases lying between them. The CDR3 nucleotides are TGCGCCAGCAGCTCATGGACCTCAGGGCCCACAGATACGCAGTATTTT. Encoded protein: CASSSWTSGPTDTQYF.

The chain has TRBV12-3 or TRBV12-4 and TRBJ2-1; unclear D gene. The CDR3 totals 13 residues. The germline V and J ends were trimmed by 1 base and 5 bases, with 6 bases remaining between them. Here the CDR3 DNA reads TGTGCCAGCAGTTTAGTCCCAAACAATGAGCAGTTCTTC. Translation: CASSLVPNNEQFF.

The chain couples TRBV7-9 to TRBJ1-6, with a weak D call TRBD1 (6 bases). This CDR3 is 15 amino acids long. Trimming stripped 3 bases from V and 4 bases from J, with 10 bases between. Germline V gives CDR1 SEHNR, CDR2 FQNEAQ (reference sequence). CDR3 amino acids: CASSLGADYNSPLHF. The CDR3 DNA reads as TGTGCCAGCAGCTTGGGGGCCGATTATAATTCACCCCTCCACTTT.

The chain joins TRBV27 to TRBJ2-7, with TRBD2 identical over 12 bases. The CDR3 sequence is 14 residues long. V dropped 5 bases and J dropped 6; count of bases not matched to a gene: 5. Germline values: CDR1 MNHEY, CDR2 SMNVEV (reference sequence). The CDR3 is CASSRLTSGGEQYF. CDR3 bases: TGTGCCAGCAGTCGCCTGACTAGCGGGGGCGAGCAGTACTTC.

This rearrangement joins TRBV18 to TRBJ2-1; 13 nucleotides line up with TRBD2. Germline CDR1 KGHSH, CDR2 LQKENI. Germline trimming cut 5 bases from V and 9 bases from J; bases unmatched to any gene: 4. CDR3 size: 14 residues. The CDR3 region is CASSVTSGRREQFF. CDR3 nucleotides: TGTGCCAGCTCAGTGACTAGCGGGAGGCGTGAGCAGTTCTTC.